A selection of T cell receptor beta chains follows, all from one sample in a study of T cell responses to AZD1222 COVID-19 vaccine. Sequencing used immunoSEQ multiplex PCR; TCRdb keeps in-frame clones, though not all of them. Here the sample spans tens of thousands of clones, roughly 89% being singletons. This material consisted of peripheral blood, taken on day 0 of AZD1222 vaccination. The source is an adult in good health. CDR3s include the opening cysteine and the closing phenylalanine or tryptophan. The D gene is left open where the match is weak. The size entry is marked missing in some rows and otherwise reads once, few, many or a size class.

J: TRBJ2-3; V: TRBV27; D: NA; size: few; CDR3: CASSQIVRRGFSTDTQYF; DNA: TGTGCCAGCAGTCAAATCGTACGGCGGGGATTCAGCACAGATACGCAGTATTTT
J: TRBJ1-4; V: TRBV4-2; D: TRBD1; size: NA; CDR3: CASSHPQGATNEKLFF; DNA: TGTGCCAGCAGCCATCCTCAGGGGGCAACTAATGAAAAACTGTTTTTT
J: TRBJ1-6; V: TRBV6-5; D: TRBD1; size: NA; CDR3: CASAGTVNSPLHF; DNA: TGTGCCAGCGCCGGGACAGTCAATTCACCCCTCCACTTT
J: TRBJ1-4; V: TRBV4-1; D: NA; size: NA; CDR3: CASSQEEVSPTNEKLFF; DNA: TGCGCCAGCAGCCAAGAGGAGGTTTCCCCAACTAATGAAAAACTGTTTTTT
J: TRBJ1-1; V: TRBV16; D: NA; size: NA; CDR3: CASSQLFPSDTEAFF; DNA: TGTGCCAGCAGCCAGCTCTTTCCGTCGGACACTGAAGCTTTCTTT
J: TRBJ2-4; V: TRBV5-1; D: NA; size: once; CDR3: CASSLEGIAKNIQYF; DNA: TGCGCCAGCAGCTTGGAGGGAATAGCCAAAAACATTCAGTACTTC
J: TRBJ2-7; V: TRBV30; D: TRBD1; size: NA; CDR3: CAWSGVGAGTVSYEQYF; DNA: TGTGCCTGGAGTGGGGTAGGGGCCGGGACAGTCTCCTACGAGCAGTACTTC
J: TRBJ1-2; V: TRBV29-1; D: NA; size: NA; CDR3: CSVVAAGVGYTF; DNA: TGCAGCGTCGTGGCGGCAGGGGTAGGCTACACCTTC
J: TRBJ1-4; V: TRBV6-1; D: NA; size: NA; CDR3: CASSEGWSGALPTNEKLFF; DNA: TGTGCCAGCAGTGAAGGGTGGTCGGGGGCCCTACCAACTAATGAAAAACTGTTTTTT
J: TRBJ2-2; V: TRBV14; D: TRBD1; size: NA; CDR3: CASGGQGDTGELFF; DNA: TGTGCCAGCGGGGGACAGGGGGACACCGGGGAGCTGTTTTTT
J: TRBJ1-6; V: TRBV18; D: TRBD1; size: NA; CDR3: CASSPDRSSYNSPLHF; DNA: TGTGCCAGCTCGCCGGACAGGAGCTCCTATAATTCACCCCTCCACTTT
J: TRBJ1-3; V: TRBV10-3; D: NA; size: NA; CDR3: CAISPDGASGNTIYF; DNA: TGTGCCATCAGCCCGGACGGAGCCTCTGGAAACACCATATATTTT
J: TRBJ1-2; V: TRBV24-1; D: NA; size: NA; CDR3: CATGGTDGRDNSNYGYTF; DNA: TGTGCCACCGGAGGAACTGACGGACGGGATAATTCCAACTATGGCTACACCTTC
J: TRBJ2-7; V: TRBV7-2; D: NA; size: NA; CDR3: CASTWAGAYEQYF; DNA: TGTGCCAGCACCTGGGCGGGCGCCTACGAGCAGTACTTC
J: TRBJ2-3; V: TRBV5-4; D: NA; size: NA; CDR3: CASSLVGGGDTQYF; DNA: TGTGCCAGCAGCTTGGTCGGCGGAGGAGATACGCAGTATTTT
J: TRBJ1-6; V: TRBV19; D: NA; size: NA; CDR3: CAIADRHHSPLHF; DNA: TGTGCCATTGCCGACAGACACCATTCACCCCTCCACTTT
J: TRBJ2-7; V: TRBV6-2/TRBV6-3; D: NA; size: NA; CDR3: CASSYANQGTYEQYF; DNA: TGTGCCAGCAGTTACGCAAATCAGGGTACCTACGAGCAGTACTTC
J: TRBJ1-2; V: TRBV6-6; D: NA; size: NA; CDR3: CASSKTGILLDYGYTF; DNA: TGTGCCAGCAGTAAAACAGGGATCCTCTTGGACTATGGCTACACCTTC
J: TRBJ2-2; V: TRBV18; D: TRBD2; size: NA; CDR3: CASRDRLAGHTNTGELFF; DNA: TGTGCCAGCCGCGATCGGCTAGCGGGCCATACGAACACCGGGGAGCTGTTTTTT
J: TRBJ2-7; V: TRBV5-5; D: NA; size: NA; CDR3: CASTDRDTHEQYF; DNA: TGTGCCAGCACCGACCGGGACACTCACGAGCAGTACTTC
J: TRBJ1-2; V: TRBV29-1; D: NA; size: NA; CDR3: CSVEGGFDGYTF; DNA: TGCAGCGTTGAAGGGGGATTCGATGGCTACACCTTC
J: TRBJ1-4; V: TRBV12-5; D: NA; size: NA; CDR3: CASGGFQGSTNEKLFF; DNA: TGTGCTAGTGGTGGTTTCCAGGGTTCAACTAATGAAAAACTGTTTTTT
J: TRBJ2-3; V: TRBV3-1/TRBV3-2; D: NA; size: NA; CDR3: CASSKTDTQYF; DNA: TGTGCCAGCAGTAAAACAGATACGCAGTATTTT
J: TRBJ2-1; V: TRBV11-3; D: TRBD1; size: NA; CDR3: CASSLSGTGGLDEQFF; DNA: TGTGCCAGCAGCTTAAGTGGGACAGGGGGGTTGGATGAGCAGTTCTTC
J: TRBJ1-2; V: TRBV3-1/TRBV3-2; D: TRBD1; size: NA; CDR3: CASSIGQGMYGYTF; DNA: TGTGCCAGCAGCATAGGACAGGGGATGTATGGCTACACCTTC
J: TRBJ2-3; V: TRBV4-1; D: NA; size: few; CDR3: CASSQVDVTTQYF; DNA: TGCGCCAGCAGCCAAGTGGACGTAACGACGCAGTATTTT
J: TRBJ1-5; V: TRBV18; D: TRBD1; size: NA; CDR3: CASSLAGTGSQPQHF; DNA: TGTGCCAGCTCACTAGCCGGGACAGGGAGCCAGCCCCAGCATTTT
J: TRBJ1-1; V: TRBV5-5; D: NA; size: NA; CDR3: CASSLVPANTEAFF; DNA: TGTGCCAGCAGCTTGGTCCCAGCGAACACTGAAGCTTTCTTT
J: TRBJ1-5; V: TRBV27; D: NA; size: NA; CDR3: CASSLRFSGASNQPQHF; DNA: TGTGCCAGCAGTTTACGTTTTTCGGGGGCGAGCAATCAGCCCCAGCATTTT
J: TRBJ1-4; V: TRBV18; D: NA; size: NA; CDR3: CASSPATNEKLFF; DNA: TGTGCCAGCTCACCGGCAACTAATGAAAAACTGTTTTTT
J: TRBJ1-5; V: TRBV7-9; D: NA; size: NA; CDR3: CASSSGGGQTAQPQHF; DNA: TGTGCCAGCAGCTCGGGAGGAGGGCAAACGGCGCAGCCCCAGCATTTT
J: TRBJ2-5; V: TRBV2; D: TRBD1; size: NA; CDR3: CASGGTGPPLETQYF; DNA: TGTGCCAGCGGGGGGACAGGCCCTCCCTTGGAGACCCAGTACTTC
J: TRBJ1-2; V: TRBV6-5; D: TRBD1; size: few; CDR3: CASSYAGTANYGYTF; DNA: TGTGCCAGCAGTTACGCCGGGACAGCTAACTATGGCTACACCTTC
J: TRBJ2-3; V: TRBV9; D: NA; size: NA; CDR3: CASSVGSAGAGGDTQYF; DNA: TGTGCCAGCAGCGTAGGATCTGCGGGGGCCGGGGGAGATACGCAGTATTTT
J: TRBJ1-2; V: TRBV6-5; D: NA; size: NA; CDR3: CASSYSWSGNYGYTF; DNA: TGTGCCAGCAGTTACTCGTGGTCCGGAAACTATGGCTACACCTTC
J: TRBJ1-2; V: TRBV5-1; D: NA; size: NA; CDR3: CASSFGGAGYGYTF; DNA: TGCGCCAGCAGCTTTGGGGGGGCAGGCTATGGCTACACCTTC
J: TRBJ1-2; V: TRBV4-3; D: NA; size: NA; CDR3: CASSQGVQNYGYTF; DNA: TGCGCCAGCAGCCAAGGGGTTCAGAACTATGGCTACACCTTC
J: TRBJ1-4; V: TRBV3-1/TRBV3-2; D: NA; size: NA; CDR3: CASSQDISGDTNEKLFF; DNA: TGTGCCAGCAGCCAAGATATCTCGGGGGATACAAATGAAAAACTGTTTTTT
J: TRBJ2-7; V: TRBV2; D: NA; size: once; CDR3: CASRVRQAAYEQYF; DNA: TGTGCCAGCAGGGTAAGACAGGCAGCCTACGAGCAGTACTTC
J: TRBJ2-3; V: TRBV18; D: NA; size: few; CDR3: CASSPPNTDTQYF; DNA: TGTGCCAGCTCACCACCCAACACAGATACGCAGTATTTT
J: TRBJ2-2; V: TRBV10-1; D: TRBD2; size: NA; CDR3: CASSDETSGGGDGELFF; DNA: TGCGCCAGCAGTGATGAGACTAGCGGGGGCGGGGACGGGGAGCTGTTTTTT
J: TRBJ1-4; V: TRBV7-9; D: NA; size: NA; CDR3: CASSLGMQAGNEKLFF; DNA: TGTGCCAGCAGCTTAGGGATGCAGGCGGGGAATGAAAAACTGTTTTTT
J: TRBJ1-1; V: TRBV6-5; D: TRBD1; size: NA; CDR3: CANRGQGTEAFF; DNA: TGTGCCAATAGGGGGCAGGGCACTGAAGCTTTCTTT
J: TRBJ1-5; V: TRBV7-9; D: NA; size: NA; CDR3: CASSSVSNQPQHF; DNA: TGTGCCAGCAGTTCAGTTAGTAATCAGCCCCAGCATTTT
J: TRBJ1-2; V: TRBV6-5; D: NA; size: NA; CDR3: CASSYSTGVNYGYTF; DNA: TGTGCCAGCAGTTACTCAACGGGGGTTAACTATGGCTACACCTTC
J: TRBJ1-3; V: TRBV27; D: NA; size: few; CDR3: CASSSRTASGNTIYF; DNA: TGTGCCAGCAGTTCTAGGACAGCCTCTGGAAACACCATATATTTT
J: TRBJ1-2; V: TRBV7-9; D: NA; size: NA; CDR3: CASSPPGGRWGGYTF; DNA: TGTGCCAGCAGCCCTCCGGGGGGCCGCTGGGGAGGCTACACCTTC
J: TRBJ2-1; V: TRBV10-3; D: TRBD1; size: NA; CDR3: CAISEPYEGQGKQFF; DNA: TGTGCCATCAGTGAGCCCTATGAGGGACAGGGAAAGCAGTTCTTC